This TCR beta chain originates from a study of blood T cell repertoires in COVID-19. Across the whole study: The cDNA or gDNA used as material had been derived from T cells, B-cell-depleted T cells, or PBMCs.

Generated by immunoSEQ multiplex PCR, the TCRdb table keeps only in-frame clones and is missing some. The repertoire includes roughly 340,000 clones, 85% to 90% of them detected once, and more than 5% sits in the top ten. After removal of 3 bases from V and 4 bases from J, the junction contained 15 bases not matched to a gene. Germline values: CDR1 LGHNA, CDR2 YSLEER. The CDR3 is made up of 19 amino acids. Followed over time, Seattle patients had been enrolled while infection was active. The receptor comes from a woman in her fifties or sixties with COVID-19, enrolled during active disease. The sample comprised peripheral blood. The chain couples TRBV4-3 to TRBJ2-4, with 10 bases matching TRBD2. For the CDR3, the DNA is TGCGCCAGCAGCCAGGACCCGGGACTAGCGAAGGGGAGTAAAAACATTCAGTACTTC. Its protein is CASSQDPGLAKGSKNIQYF.